These 17 T cell receptor beta chains came from one sample sequenced in a study of OX40 agonist ivuxolimab in advanced cancers. Sequencing used immunoSEQ multiplex PCR; TCRdb keeps in-frame clones, though not all of them. The table has 8,000 to 10,000 clones, roughly three quarters seen once. The starting material was CD4+ or CD8+ T cells sorted from blood, obtained in a trial of the OX40 agonist ivuxolimab. Every receptor here comes from an adult with an advanced solid tumor such as melanoma, head and neck, liver or kidney cancer.

The rearrangement links TRBV6-6 to TRBJ2-1, with 8 bases matching TRBD1. V trimming: 2 bases; J trimming: 8 bases; junction bases outside the gene matches: 5. From germline, CDR1 is MNHNY and CDR2 SVGAGI (reference sequence). The CDR3 covers 14 residues. The CDR3 DNA is TGTGCCAGCAGTTACAGACAGGGGCAGGATGAGCAGTTCTTC. The encoded protein is CASSYRQGQDEQFF.

This chain connects TRBV7-8 to TRBJ1-5; D uncertain. Trimming stripped 2 bases from V and 6 bases from J, with 8 bases between. The CDR3 runs to 13 residues. Germline V gene sequence: CDR1 SGHVS, CDR2 FQNEAQ. CDR3 loop: CASSLKVRQPQHF. In DNA, the CDR3 is TGTGCCAGCAGCTTAAAAGTTCGTCAGCCCCAGCATTTT.

The rearrangement joins TRBV27 to TRBJ2-3; D is undetermined. Looked up from germline, CDR1 is MNHEY and CDR2 is SMNVEV (reference sequence). CDR3 size: 12 residues. Trimming removed 4 bases at V and 4 bases at J, with 6 bases between. Written as DNA, the CDR3 is TGTGCCAGCAGTTCCTCAGCAGATACGCAGTATTTT. Residues: CASSSSADTQYF.

V usage is TRBV29-1 and J usage is TRBJ2-5, with D maybe TRBD1 (5 bases). Per germline, CDR1 SQVTM and CDR2 ANQGSEA. The CDR3 runs 15 residues. V was cut by 8 bases and J by 4 bases, with 23 bases left in between. The CDR3 DNA reads TGCAGCCTGGGGTCTCAGGGTCTTGGGGCAGAGACCCAGTACTTC. Its translation: CSLGSQGLGAETQYF. The complete variable domain, with remaining parts taken from reference TRBV29-1 and TRBJ2-5, reads SAVISQKPSRDICQRGTSLTIQCQVDSQVTMMFWYRQQPGQSLTLIATANQGSEATYESGFVIDKFPISRPNLTFSTLTVSNMSPEDSSIYLCSLGSQGLGAETQYFGPGTRLLVL.

V and J are TRBV6-1 and TRBJ2-7; 8 bases map to TRBD1. The ends lost 5 bases at V and 2 bases at J; junction bases unmatched: 5. The CDR3 is 14 amino acids. Germline V gene lookup returns CDR1 MNHNS and CDR2 SASEGT. CDR3 protein: CASSPGGATYEQYF. CDR3 nucleotide sequence: TGTGCCAGCAGTCCAGGGGGCGCGACCTACGAGCAGTACTTC.

The chain joins TRBV6-5 to TRBJ2-3; the match to TRBD1 covers 8 bases. This CDR3 spans 14 amino acids. The V segment lost 6 bases and the J segment 5 bases; nucleotides outside the gene matches: 7. CDR1 and CDR2 (germline): MNHEY, SVGAGI. This CDR3 is CASSRGQGGDTQYF. Here the CDR3 DNA reads TGTGCCAGCAGCCGTGGACAGGGAGGAGATACGCAGTATTTT.

V usage is TRBV5-6 and J usage is TRBJ2-1; no firm D call. This CDR3 contains 13 residues. V shed 4 bases and J shed 3 bases, with 8 bases lying between them. Germline CDR1 and CDR2: SGHDT and YYEEEE. The CDR3 spells CASSLLNYNEQFF. CDR3 nucleotides: TGTGCCAGCAGCCTGTTAAACTACAATGAGCAGTTCTTC.

This clone was recorded only once. The rearrangement joins TRBV10-3 to TRBJ2-5; weak D call: TRBD1 (8 bases). V gave up 11 bases and J gave up 3 bases, with 13 bases separating them. This CDR3 has 12 residues. Germline V gene lookup returns CDR1 ENHRY and CDR2 SYGVKD. The CDR3, as DNA: TGTGCCGTCACAGGGGGGGAAGAGACCCAGTACTTC. Protein: CAVTGGEETQYF.

The J gene is TRBJ2-1, the V gene TRBV2, with TRBD1 matching over 9 bases. V dropped 6 bases and J dropped 8; count of bases not matched to a gene: 8. This CDR3 is built from 14 residues. In germline, CDR1 is SNHLY, CDR2 FYNNEI. As DNA, the CDR3 is TGTGCCAGCAGCCCCGGGACAGGGATGGATGAGCAGTTCTTC. It yields the protein CASSPGTGMDEQFF.

The chain has TRBV4-1 and TRBJ2-1, with D uncertain. Between the trimmed V and J ends, which lost 0 bases and 4 bases, there was a span of 13 bases. The CDR3 runs to 16 residues. Germline V lookup: CDR1 MGHRA, CDR2 YSYEKL. CDR3 DNA sequence: TGCGCCAGCAGCCAAGATGTGGGCGTGAGTTACAATGAGCAGTTCTTC. Its protein product is CASSQDVGVSYNEQFF.

J is TRBJ2-5 and V is TRBV19; 10 bases are a match to TRBD2. The CDR3 runs 13 residues. Germline CDR1 LNHDA, CDR2 SQIVND (reference sequence). Trimming at V came to 3 bases and at J to 9 bases, leaving 4 bases not matched to a gene. This chain's CDR3 is CASSMLAGEAQYF. The CDR3 DNA reads as TGTGCCAGTAGTATGCTAGCGGGGGAGGCCCAGTACTTC. Complete variable domain (other parts from reference TRBV19 and TRBJ2-5): DGGITQSPKYLFRKEGQNVTLSCEQNLNHDAMYWYRQDPGQGLRLIYYSQIVNDFQKGDIAEGYSVSREKKESFPLTVTSAQKNPTAFYLCASSMLAGEAQYFGPGTRLLVL.

The chain employs TRBV5-6 and TRBJ1-1, with 12 bases identical to TRBD1. The CDR3 is 15 amino acids. Germline V gives CDR1 SGHDT, CDR2 YYEEEE. Germline trimming cut 4 bases from V and 5 bases from J; bases unmatched to any gene: 6. CDR3 bases: TGTGCCAGCAGCGCGGGACAGGGGGCGTTGACTGAAGCTTTCTTT. Its protein is CASSAGQGALTEAFF. Together with reference TRBV5-6 and TRBJ1-1, the CDR3 gives the full variable domain: DAGVTQSPTHLIKTRGQQVTLRCSPKSGHDTVSWYQQALGQGPQFIFQYYEEEERQRGNFPDRFSGHQFPNYSSELNVNALLLGDSALYLCASSAGQGALTEAFFGQGTRLTVV.

This clone was seen a few times. The chain couples TRBV7-3 to TRBJ2-3, with 8 positions matching TRBD2. Germline V gene lookup returns CDR1 SGHTA and CDR2 FQGTGA. The CDR3 has 15 residues. J was trimmed by 0 bases and V by 5 bases; bases with no gene match: 4. CDR3 DNA sequence: TGTGCCAGCAGCGCTAGCGGGCCGAGCACAGATACGCAGTATTTT. Translation gives CASSASGPSTDTQYF.

V and J are TRBV30 and TRBJ1-2; weak D call: TRBD1 (6 bases). CDR1 and CDR2 (germline): GTSNPN, SVGIG (reference sequence). CDR3 size: 15 residues. Trimming pared 0 bases from V and 5 bases from J, leaving 16 bases between. CDR3 region: CAWSVHGGDGYGYTF. CDR3 nucleotide sequence: TGTGCCTGGAGTGTACATGGGGGCGACGGATATGGCTACACCTTC.

The chain is built from TRBV7-2 and TRBJ1-5; D gene ambiguous. The CDR3 extends over 17 amino acids. CDR1 is SGHTA, CDR2 FQGNSA, per germline. The V and J ends lost 0 bases and 2 bases respectively, with 14 bases between them. The CDR3: CASSLAAASEGNQPQHF. In DNA form, the CDR3 reads TGTGCCAGCAGCTTAGCAGCAGCCAGTGAGGGCAATCAGCCCCAGCATTTT.

This chain links TRBV2 with TRBJ2-2; 7 bases fit TRBD2. Germline loops: CDR1 SNHLY, CDR2 FYNNEI. V gave up 9 bases and J gave up 1 base; unmatched junction bases: 8. The CDR3 is 15 amino acids. CDR3 coding DNA: TGTGCCAGTCAAACGACTAGCCAGAACACCGGGGAGCTGTTTTTT. Protein product: CASQTTSQNTGELFF.

This clone showed up just a few times. This chain joins TRBV4-1 and TRBJ2-5; D possibly corresponds to TRBD1 (5 bases). The V end was cut by 2 bases, the J end by 1 base, with 11 bases between. The CDR3 sequence is 15 residues long. CDR1 and CDR2 (germline): MGHRA, YSYEKL. The CDR3 region has the DNA TGCGCCAGCAGCCAAAGGCAGGGAACCCAAGAGACCCAGTACTTC. This encodes CASSQRQGTQETQYF.